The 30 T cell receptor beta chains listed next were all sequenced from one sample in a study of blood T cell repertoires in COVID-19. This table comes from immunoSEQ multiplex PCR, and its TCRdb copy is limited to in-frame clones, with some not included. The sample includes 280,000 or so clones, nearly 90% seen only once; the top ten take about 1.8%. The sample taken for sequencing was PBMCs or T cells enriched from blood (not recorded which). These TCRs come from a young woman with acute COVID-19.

The CDR3 sequence is CATSRDYSNQETQYF. The CDR3, as DNA: TGTGCCACCAGCAGAGATTACAGTAACCAAGAGACCCAGTACTTC. The chain links TRBV15 to TRBJ2-5, with D unclear. Germline CDR1 LNHNV, CDR2 YYDKDF (reference sequence). Trimming removed 0 bases from V and 0 bases from J, with 8 bases in between. The CDR3 loop spans 15 amino acids.

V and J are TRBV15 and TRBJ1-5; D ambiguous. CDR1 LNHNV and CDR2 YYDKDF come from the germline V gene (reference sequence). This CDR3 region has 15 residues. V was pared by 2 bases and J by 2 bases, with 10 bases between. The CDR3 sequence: CATSRQRGGNQPQHF. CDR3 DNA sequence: TGTGCCACCAGCAGACAACGAGGCGGCAATCAGCCCCAGCATTTT.

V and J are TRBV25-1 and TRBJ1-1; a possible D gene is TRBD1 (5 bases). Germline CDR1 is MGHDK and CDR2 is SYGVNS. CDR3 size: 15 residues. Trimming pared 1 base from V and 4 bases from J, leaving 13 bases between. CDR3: CASSEWGGAGTEAFF. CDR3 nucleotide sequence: TGTGCCAGCAGTGAATGGGGGGGAGCGGGCACTGAAGCTTTCTTT. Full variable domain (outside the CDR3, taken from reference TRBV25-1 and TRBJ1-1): EADIYQTPRYLVIGTGKKITLECSQTMGHDKMYWYQQDPGMELHLIHYSYGVNSTEKGDLSSESTVSRIRTEHFPLTLESARPSHTSQYLCASSEWGGAGTEAFFGQGTRLTVV.

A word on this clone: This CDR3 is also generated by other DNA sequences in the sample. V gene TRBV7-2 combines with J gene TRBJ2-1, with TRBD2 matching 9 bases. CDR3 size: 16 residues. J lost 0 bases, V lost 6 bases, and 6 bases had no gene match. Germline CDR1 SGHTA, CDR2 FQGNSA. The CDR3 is CASSSSGASSYNEQFF. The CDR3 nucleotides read TGTGCCAGCAGTTCTAGCGGGGCTAGCTCCTACAATGAGCAGTTCTTC.

The chain's CDR3 is CASSRTSGNEQYF. The CDR3 DNA is TGCGCCAGCAGCCGGACTAGCGGGAACGAGCAGTACTTC. V usage is TRBV5-1 and J usage is TRBJ2-7; 12 bases map to TRBD2. The CDR3 loop spans 13 amino acids. Germline V gene data show CDR1 as SGHRS and CDR2 as YFSETQ. V shed 4 bases, J shed 5 bases, and the junction held 1 base outside the gene matches.

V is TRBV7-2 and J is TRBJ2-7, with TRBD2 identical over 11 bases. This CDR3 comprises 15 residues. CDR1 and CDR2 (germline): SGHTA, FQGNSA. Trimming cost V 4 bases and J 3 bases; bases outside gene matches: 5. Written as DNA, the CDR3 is TGTGCCAGCAGCTCCACTAGCGGGAGTATCTACGAGCAGTACTTC. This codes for CASSSTSGSIYEQYF.

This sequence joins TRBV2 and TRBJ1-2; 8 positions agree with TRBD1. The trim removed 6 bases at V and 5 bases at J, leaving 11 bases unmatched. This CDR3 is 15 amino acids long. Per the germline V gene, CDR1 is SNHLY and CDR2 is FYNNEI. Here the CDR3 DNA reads TGTGCCAGCAGCCGACCTGCAGGGGGCTGGTATGGCTACACCTTC. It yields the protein CASSRPAGGWYGYTF. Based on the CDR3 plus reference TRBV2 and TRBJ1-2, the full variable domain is EPEVTQTPSHQVTQMGQEVILRCVPISNHLYFYWYRQILGQKVEFLVSFYNNEISEKSEIFDDQFSVERPDGSNFTLKIRSTKLEDSAMYFCASSRPAGGWYGYTFGSGTRLTVV.

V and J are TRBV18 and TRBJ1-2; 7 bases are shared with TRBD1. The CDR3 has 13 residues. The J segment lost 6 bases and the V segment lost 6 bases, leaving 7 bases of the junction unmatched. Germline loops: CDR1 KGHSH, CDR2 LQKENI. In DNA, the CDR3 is TGTGCCAGCTCGCTCGACAGGGTGAATGGCTACACCTTC. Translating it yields CASSLDRVNGYTF.

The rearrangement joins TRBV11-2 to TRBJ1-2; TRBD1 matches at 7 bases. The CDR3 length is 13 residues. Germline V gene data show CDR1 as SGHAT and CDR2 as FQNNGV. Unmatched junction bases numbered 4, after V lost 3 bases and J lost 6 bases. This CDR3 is CASSFRDSNGYTF. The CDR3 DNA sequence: TGTGCCAGCAGCTTCCGGGACAGCAATGGCTACACCTTC.

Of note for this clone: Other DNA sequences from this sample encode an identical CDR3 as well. The CDR3 nucleotides read TGTGCCAGCAGCCCCCCGGGGATGAACACTGAAGCTTTCTTT. Residues: CASSPPGMNTEAFF. The chain couples TRBV14 to TRBJ1-1, with D unclear. Germline V gene lookup returns CDR1 SGHDN and CDR2 FVKESK. CDR3 length: 14 residues. Trimming pared 4 bases from V and 0 bases from J, leaving 9 bases between.

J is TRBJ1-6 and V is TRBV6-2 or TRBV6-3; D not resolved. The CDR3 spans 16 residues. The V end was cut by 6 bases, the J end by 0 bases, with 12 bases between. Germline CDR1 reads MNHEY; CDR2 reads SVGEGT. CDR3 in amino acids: CASSPRGSSYNSPLHF. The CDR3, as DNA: TGTGCCAGCAGCCCACGGGGAAGCTCCTATAATTCACCCCTCCACTTT.

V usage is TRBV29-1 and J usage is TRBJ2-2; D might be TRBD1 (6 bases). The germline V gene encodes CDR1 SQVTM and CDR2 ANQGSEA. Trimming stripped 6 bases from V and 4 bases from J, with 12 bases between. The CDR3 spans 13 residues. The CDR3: CSVAQGSTGELFF. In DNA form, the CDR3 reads TGCAGCGTCGCACAGGGAAGCACCGGGGAGCTGTTTTTT.

CDR3: CASSNGTGGVMDTQYF. Written as DNA, the CDR3 is TGCGCCAGCAGCAACGGGACAGGGGGCGTTATGGATACGCAGTATTTT. The chain combines TRBV5-1 with TRBJ2-3; 12 nucleotides align to TRBD1. This CDR3 has 16 amino acids. V lost 4 bases to trimming and J lost 6 bases; unmatched junction nucleotides: 9. Per the germline V gene, CDR1 is SGHRS and CDR2 is YFSETQ.

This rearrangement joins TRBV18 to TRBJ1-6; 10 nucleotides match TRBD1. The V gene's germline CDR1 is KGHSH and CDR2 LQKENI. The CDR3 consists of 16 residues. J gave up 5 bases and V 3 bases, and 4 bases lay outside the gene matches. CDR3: CASSPSTGGNNSPLHF. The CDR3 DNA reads TGTGCCAGCTCACCCTCGACAGGGGGCAATAATTCACCCCTCCACTTT. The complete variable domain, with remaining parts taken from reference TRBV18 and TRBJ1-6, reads NAGVMQNPRHLVRRRGQEARLRCSPMKGHSHVYWYRQLPEEGLKFMVYLQKENIIDESGMPKERFSAEFPKEGPSILRIQQVVRGDSAAYFCASSPSTGGNNSPLHFGNGTRLTVT.

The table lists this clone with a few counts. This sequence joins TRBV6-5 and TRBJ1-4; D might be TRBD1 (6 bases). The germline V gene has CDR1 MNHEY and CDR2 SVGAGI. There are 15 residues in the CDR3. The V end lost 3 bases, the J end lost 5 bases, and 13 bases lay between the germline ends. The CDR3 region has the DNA TGTGCCAGCAGTTATTCCGGACAGATCAATGAAAAACTGTTTTTT. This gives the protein CASSYSGQINEKLFF.

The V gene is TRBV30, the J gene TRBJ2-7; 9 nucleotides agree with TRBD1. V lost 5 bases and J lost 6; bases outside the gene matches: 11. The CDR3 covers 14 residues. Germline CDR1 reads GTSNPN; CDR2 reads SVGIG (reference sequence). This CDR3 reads CAWGLQGARGEQYF. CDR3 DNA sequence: TGTGCCTGGGGGTTACAGGGGGCGCGTGGCGAGCAGTACTTC.

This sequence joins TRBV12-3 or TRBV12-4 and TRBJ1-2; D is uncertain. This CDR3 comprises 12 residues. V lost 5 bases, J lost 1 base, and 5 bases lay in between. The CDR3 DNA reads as TGTGCCAGCAGTGAGGGTAACTATGGCTACACCTTC. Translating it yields CASSEGNYGYTF.

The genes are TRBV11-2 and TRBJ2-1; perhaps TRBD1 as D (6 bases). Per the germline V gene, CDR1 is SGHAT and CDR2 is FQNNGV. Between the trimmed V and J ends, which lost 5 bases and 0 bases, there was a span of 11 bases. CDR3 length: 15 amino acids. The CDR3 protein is CASSLGTNSYNEQFF. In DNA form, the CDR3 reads TGTGCCAGCAGCCTCGGGACAAACTCCTACAATGAGCAGTTCTTC.

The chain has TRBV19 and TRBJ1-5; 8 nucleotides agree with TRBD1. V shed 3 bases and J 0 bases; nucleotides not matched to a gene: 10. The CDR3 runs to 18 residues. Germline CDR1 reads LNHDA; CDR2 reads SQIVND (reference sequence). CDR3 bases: TGTGCCAGTAGTATCGTAGGGACAGGCTTCATTAGCAATCAGCCCCAGCATTTT. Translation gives CASSIVGTGFISNQPQHF.

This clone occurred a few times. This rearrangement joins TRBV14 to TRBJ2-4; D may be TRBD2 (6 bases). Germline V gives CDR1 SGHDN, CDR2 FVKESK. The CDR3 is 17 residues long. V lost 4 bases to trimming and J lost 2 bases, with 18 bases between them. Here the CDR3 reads CASSPGERAGTKNIQYF. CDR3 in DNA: TGTGCCAGCAGCCCGGGGGAAAGGGCCGGGACCAAAAACATTCAGTACTTC.

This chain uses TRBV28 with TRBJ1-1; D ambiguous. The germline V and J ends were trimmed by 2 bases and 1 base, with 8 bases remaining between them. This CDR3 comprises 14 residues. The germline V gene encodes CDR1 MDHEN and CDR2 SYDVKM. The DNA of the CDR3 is TGTGCCAGCAGTTTAGAAACACCGAACACTGAAGCTTTCTTT. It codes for CASSLETPNTEAFF.

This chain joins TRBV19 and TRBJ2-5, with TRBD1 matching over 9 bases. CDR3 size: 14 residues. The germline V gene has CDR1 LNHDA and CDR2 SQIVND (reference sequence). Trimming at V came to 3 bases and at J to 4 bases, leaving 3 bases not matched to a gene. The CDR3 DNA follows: TGTGCCAGTAGTATCACAGGGGGCGCAGAGACCCAGTACTTC. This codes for CASSITGGAETQYF.

CDR3 region: CASSLAGGGTGELFF. CDR3 DNA sequence: TGTGCCAGCAGCTTGGCGGGAGGGGGAACCGGGGAGCTGTTTTTT. The chain combines TRBV7-2 with TRBJ2-2; 9 positions match TRBD2. This CDR3 has 15 residues. J gave up 5 bases and V 3 bases, and 4 bases lay outside the gene matches. Germline assignment: CDR1 SGHTA and CDR2 FQGNSA.

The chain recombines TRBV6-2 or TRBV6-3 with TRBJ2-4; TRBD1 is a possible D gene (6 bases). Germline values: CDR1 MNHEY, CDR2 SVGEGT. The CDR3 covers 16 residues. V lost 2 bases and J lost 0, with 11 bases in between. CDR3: CASSYGGQKAKNIQYF. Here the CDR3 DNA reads TGTGCCAGCAGTTACGGGGGACAAAAAGCCAAAAACATTCAGTACTTC.

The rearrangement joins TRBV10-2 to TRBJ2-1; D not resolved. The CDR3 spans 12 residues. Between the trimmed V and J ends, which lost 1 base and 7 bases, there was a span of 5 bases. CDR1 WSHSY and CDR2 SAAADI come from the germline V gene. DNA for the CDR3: TGCGCCAGCAGTGAGTTCGGGAATGAGCAGTTCTTC. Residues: CASSEFGNEQFF.

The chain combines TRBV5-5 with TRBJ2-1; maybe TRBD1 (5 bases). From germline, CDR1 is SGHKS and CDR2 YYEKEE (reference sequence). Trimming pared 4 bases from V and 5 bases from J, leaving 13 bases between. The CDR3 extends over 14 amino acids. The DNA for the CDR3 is TGTGCCAGCAGCGTGGGATGGGGCCACAATGAGCAGTTCTTC. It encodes CASSVGWGHNEQFF.

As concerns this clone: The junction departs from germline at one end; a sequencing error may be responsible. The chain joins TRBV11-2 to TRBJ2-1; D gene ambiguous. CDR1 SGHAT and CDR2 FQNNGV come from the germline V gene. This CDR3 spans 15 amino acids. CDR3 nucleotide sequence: TGTGCCAGCAGCCTAGATTTGGCTAGTAACAATGAGCAGTTCTTC. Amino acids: CASSLDLASNNEQFF.

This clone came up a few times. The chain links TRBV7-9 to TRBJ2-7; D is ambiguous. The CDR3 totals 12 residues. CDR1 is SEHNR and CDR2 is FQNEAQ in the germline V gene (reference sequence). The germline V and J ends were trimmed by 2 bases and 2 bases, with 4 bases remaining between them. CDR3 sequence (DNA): TGTGCCAGCAGCTTACAGGCCTACGAGCAGTACTTC. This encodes CASSLQAYEQYF.

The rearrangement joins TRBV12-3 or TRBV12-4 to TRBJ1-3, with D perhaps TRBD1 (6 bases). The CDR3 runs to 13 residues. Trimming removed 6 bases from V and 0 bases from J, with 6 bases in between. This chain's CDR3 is CASRDSSGNTIYF. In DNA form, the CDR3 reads TGTGCCAGCAGGGACAGCTCTGGAAACACCATATATTTT.

The CDR3 spells CASSPPRGGVHEQYF. The CDR3 DNA reads TGTGCCAGCAGCCCCCCCCGGGGGGGCGTCCACGAGCAGTACTTC. V is TRBV7-9 and J is TRBJ2-7; 8 bases fit TRBD2. Germline CDR1 SEHNR, CDR2 FQNEAQ (reference sequence). The CDR3 extends over 15 amino acids. V trimming: 5 bases; J trimming: 5 bases; junction bases outside the gene matches: 11.